A selection of T cell receptor beta chains follows, all from one sample in a study of HIV-infected patients and healthy controls. MiXCR was run by TCRdb on the 5' RACE reads, yielding one entry per CDR3 protein. Found here are approximately 6,000 distinct CDR3 sequences, roughly 9.8% of them singletons; the top ten hold over 25%. This material consisted of blood, taken before antiretroviral therapy. The receptors here all came from an adult with HIV infection. CDR3s include the opening cysteine and the closing phenylalanine or tryptophan. A D gene is named only where the DNA matches it firmly. Only part of the rows carry a size: once, few, many, or a class if the clone is expanded.

size: once; V: TRBV6-5; J: TRBJ2-3; D: TRBD2; CDR3: CASSDRLAGAYQPTDTQYF; DNA: TGTGCCAGCAGTGACCGACTAGCGGGAGCCTACCAACCCACAGATACGCAGTATTTT
size: .; V: TRBV12-3/TRBV12-4; J: TRBJ1-1; D: .; CDR3: CASSSQGHQNTEAFF; DNA: TGTGCCAGCAGTTCCCAGGGACACCAGAACACTGAAGCTTTCTTT
size: many; V: TRBV20-1; J: TRBJ2-7; D: .; CDR3: CSATDTLKDEQYF; DNA: TGCAGTGCTACGGACACACTAAAGGACGAGCAGTACTTC
size: few; V: TRBV28; J: TRBJ2-1; D: TRBD1; CDR3: CASSTHRGSYNEQFF; DNA: TGTGCCAGCAGTACCCACAGGGGCTCCTACAATGAGCAGTTCTTC
size: few; V: TRBV27; J: TRBJ2-7; D: .; CDR3: CASSLFRGEQYF; DNA: TGTGCCAGCAGTTTATTCCGCGGCGAGCAGTACTTC
size: medium-sized; V: TRBV28; J: TRBJ2-1; D: .; CDR3: CASSTPGRDEQFF; DNA: TGTGCCAGCAGCACACCGGGACGTGATGAGCAGTTCTTC
size: medium-sized; V: TRBV30; J: TRBJ1-5; D: .; CDR3: CAWSVTGPGQPQHF; DNA: TGTGCCTGGAGTGTAACGGGGCCTGGTCAGCCCCAGCATTTT
size: .; V: TRBV12-3/TRBV12-4; J: TRBJ2-3; D: TRBD2; CDR3: CASSFGLAGRDTQYF; DNA: TGTGCCAGCAGTTTCGGACTAGCGGGACGAGATACGCAGTATTTT
size: large; V: TRBV2; J: TRBJ1-1; D: .; CDR3: CASIQGLVTEAFF; DNA: TGTGCCAGCATTCAGGGTCTCGTGACTGAAGCTTTCTTT
size: many; V: TRBV19; J: TRBJ1-2; D: TRBD1; CDR3: CASTLGGTGYGYTF; DNA: TGTGCCAGTACCCTCGGCGGGACAGGTTACGGCTACACCTTC
size: medium-sized; V: TRBV9; J: TRBJ1-1; D: TRBD1; CDR3: CASSYTTGATEAFF; DNA: TGTGCCAGCAGCTACACCACAGGGGCCACTGAAGCTTTCTTT
size: few; V: TRBV28; J: TRBJ1-2; D: TRBD1; CDR3: CASSFTFGQAYGYTF; DNA: TGTGCCAGCAGTTTCACCTTCGGACAGGCCTATGGCTACACCTTC
size: .; V: TRBV20-1; J: TRBJ1-5; D: TRBD1; CDR3: CSAKQGDNQPQHF; DNA: TGCAGTGCTAAACAGGGGGACAATCAGCCCCAGCATTTT
size: .; V: TRBV6-5; J: TRBJ2-3; D: TRBD1; CDR3: CASSQQGIPDTQYF; DNA: TGTGCCAGCAGTCAACAGGGGATACCAGATACGCAGTATTTT
size: many; V: TRBV30; J: TRBJ1-1; D: .; CDR3: CAWSVGVWDFAFF; DNA: TGTGCCTGGAGTGTAGGTGTTTGGGATTTTGCTTTCTTT
size: .; V: TRBV27; J: TRBJ2-2; D: .; CDR3: CASSSPGLSKDTGELFF; DNA: TGTGCCAGCAGTTCCCCCGGACTTTCTAAGGACACCGGGGAGCTGTTTTTT
size: many; V: TRBV6-6; J: TRBJ1-1; D: TRBD1; CDR3: CASSYTPTGLNTEAFF; DNA: TGTGCCAGCAGTTATACCCCGACAGGGCTGAACACTGAAGCTTTCTTT
size: few; V: TRBV5-1; J: TRBJ2-5; D: TRBD1; CDR3: CASSWDSSAETQYF; DNA: TGCGCCAGCAGCTGGGACAGCTCGGCGGAGACCCAGTACTTC
size: few; V: TRBV9; J: TRBJ2-7; D: .; CDR3: CASSVDGTAYEQYF; DNA: TGTGCCAGCAGCGTAGATGGGACGGCCTACGAGCAGTACTTC
size: .; V: TRBV5-1; J: TRBJ2-3; D: .; CDR3: CASSLRGASDTQYF; DNA: TGCGCCAGCAGCTTGAGGGGGGCGTCAGATACGCAGTATTTT
size: medium-sized; V: TRBV5-1; J: TRBJ2-3; D: .; CDR3: CASSPILGDTQYF; DNA: TGCGCCAGCAGCCCTATCTTGGGAGATACGCAGTATTTT
size: medium-sized; V: TRBV7-9; J: TRBJ2-1; D: TRBD2; CDR3: CASSLRQGLLAGVLNEQFF; DNA: TGTGCCAGCAGCTTACGACAGGGACTACTAGCGGGAGTACTGAATGAGCAGTTCTTC
size: medium-sized; V: TRBV28; J: TRBJ1-5; D: .; CDR3: CASLRDTAGQPQHF; DNA: TGTGCCAGTCTCCGGGACACCGCCGGTCAGCCCCAGCATTTT
size: many; V: TRBV3-1; J: TRBJ1-2; D: .; CDR3: CASSRGRREDYGYTF; DNA: TGTGCCAGCAGCCGGGGTCGAAGGGAGGACTATGGCTACACCTTC
size: few; V: TRBV15; J: TRBJ1-5; D: .; CDR3: CATSRDKQPQHF; DNA: TGTGCCACCAGCAGAGACAAACAGCCCCAGCATTTT
size: .; V: TRBV18; J: TRBJ2-2; D: TRBD1; CDR3: CASSQSRDRANTGELFF; DNA: TGTGCCAGCTCACAAAGCCGGGACAGAGCAAACACCGGGGAGCTGTTTTTT
size: .; V: TRBV6-6; J: TRBJ1-3; D: .; CDR3: CASNNRGRAKGNTIYF; DNA: TGTGCCAGCAATAATCGGGGCCGCGCGAAAGGAAACACCATATATTTT
size: .; V: TRBV19; J: TRBJ2-1; D: .; CDR3: CASSPGQGPRDEQFF; DNA: TGTGCCAGTAGTCCCGGGCAGGGCCCTCGGGATGAGCAGTTCTTC
size: medium-sized; V: TRBV5-6; J: TRBJ1-1; D: TRBD1; CDR3: CASSQSGTEMNIAEAFF; DNA: TGTGCCAGCAGCCAGTCCGGGACAGAGATGAACATCGCTGAAGCTTTCTTT
size: medium-sized; V: TRBV19; J: TRBJ2-6; D: .; CDR3: CASSIVSSGANVLTF; DNA: TGTGCCAGTAGTATAGTGAGCTCTGGGGCCAACGTCCTGACTTTC
size: .; V: TRBV27; J: TRBJ1-5; D: .; CDR3: CASSRYGQPQHF; DNA: TGTGCCAGCAGTCGCTACGGTCAGCCCCAGCATTTT
size: .; V: TRBV3-1; J: TRBJ2-4; D: .; CDR3: CASSRSRDTIQNIQYF; DNA: TGTGCCAGCAGCCGGTCCCGGGACACGATACAAAACATTCAGTACTTC
size: medium-sized; V: TRBV6-5; J: TRBJ1-5; D: TRBD1; CDR3: CASKEDRGSQPQHF; DNA: TGTGCCAGCAAGGAAGACAGGGGAAGTCAGCCCCAGCATTTT
size: medium-sized; V: TRBV6-1; J: TRBJ1-1; D: TRBD1; CDR3: CASKRDRGIMNTEAFF; DNA: TGTGCCAGCAAACGGGACAGGGGAATCATGAACACTGAAGCTTTCTTT
size: medium-sized; V: TRBV7-9; J: TRBJ2-3; D: TRBD1; CDR3: CASAPPGQGATDTQYF; DNA: TGTGCCAGCGCCCCCCCGGGACAGGGGGCAACAGATACGCAGTATTTT
size: .; V: TRBV10-3; J: TRBJ2-7; D: TRBD1; CDR3: CAIKGQGRYEQYF; DNA: TGTGCCATCAAGGGACAGGGACGGTACGAGCAGTACTTC
size: medium-sized; V: TRBV28; J: TRBJ2-3; D: .; CDR3: CASSSPPRQQLITDTQYF; DNA: TGTGCCAGCAGTTCCCCTCCTCGGCAGCAGCTTATCACAGATACGCAGTATTTT
size: few; V: TRBV11-1; J: TRBJ2-1; D: .; CDR3: CASSLALNNEQFF; DNA: TGTGCCAGCAGCTTAGCGTTGAACAATGAGCAGTTCTTC
size: medium-sized; V: TRBV7-8; J: TRBJ1-1; D: .; CDR3: CASSLGTVKTEAFF; DNA: TGTGCCAGCAGCTTAGGCACGGTCAAGACTGAAGCTTTCTTT
size: few; V: TRBV28; J: TRBJ1-4; D: .; CDR3: CASSPRRGANEKLFF; DNA: TGTGCCAGCTCCCCCCGGAGGGGAGCTAATGAAAAACTGTTTTTT
size: medium-sized; V: TRBV18; J: TRBJ1-1; D: TRBD1; CDR3: CASSPAGGEVTEAFF; DNA: TGTGCCAGCTCGCCCGCAGGGGGCGAGGTGACTGAAGCTTTCTTT
size: many; V: TRBV29-1; J: TRBJ2-7; D: TRBD2; CDR3: CSVGSGASYEQYF; DNA: TGCAGCGTGGGAAGCGGGGCCTCCTACGAGCAGTACTTC
size: .; V: TRBV18; J: TRBJ1-5; D: .; CDR3: CASSPSPGDQPQHF; DNA: TGTGCCAGCTCACCAAGCCCAGGAGATCAGCCCCAGCATTTT
size: once; V: TRBV30; J: TRBJ2-5; D: TRBD2; CDR3: CAWVLAGGSETQYF; DNA: TGTGCCTGGGTTCTAGCGGGAGGATCTGAGACCCAGTACTTC
size: many; V: TRBV28; J: TRBJ1-4; D: .; CDR3: CASRKLAGPNEKLFF; DNA: TGTGCCAGCAGGAAACTAGCGGGACCTAATGAAAAACTGTTTTTT
size: .; V: TRBV30; J: TRBJ1-1; D: .; CDR3: CAWSAGRFLAFF; DNA: TGTGCCTGGAGCGCCGGACGGTTTTTAGCTTTCTTT
size: few; V: TRBV7-9; J: TRBJ1-1; D: TRBD1; CDR3: CASRRGQGMNTEAFF; DNA: TGTGCCAGCAGACGGGGACAGGGAATGAACACTGAAGCTTTCTTT
size: many; V: TRBV29-1; J: TRBJ1-1; D: TRBD1; CDR3: CSVDTTGAYTEAFF; DNA: TGCAGCGTCGACACGACAGGGGCGTACACTGAAGCTTTCTTT
size: .; V: TRBV14; J: TRBJ1-2; D: .; CDR3: CASSQDPGARSGYTF; DNA: TGTGCCAGCAGCCAAGATCCGGGGGCAAGGAGTGGCTACACCTTC
size: .; V: TRBV6-1; J: TRBJ2-7; D: TRBD2; CDR3: CASSEFQLAGVYEQYF; DNA: TGTGCCAGCAGTGAATTTCAACTAGCGGGAGTATACGAGCAGTACTTC
size: many; V: TRBV28; J: TRBJ2-5; D: .; CDR3: CASSSLYRDEIYQETQYF; DNA: TGTGCCAGCAGTTCACTCTACAGGGATGAGATATACCAAGAGACCCAGTACTTC
size: .; V: TRBV28; J: TRBJ2-5; D: .; CDR3: CASSFEGSPSSETQYF; DNA: TGTGCCAGCAGTTTCGAGGGTTCCCCCTCAAGCGAGACCCAGTACTTC